The T cell receptor (beta chain) under discussion was sequenced for a study of human T cells and chemical hapten exposure. Across the study: TCR yield per sample varied, mainly due to pooled library volumes. Findings and caveats of the study: Following DPC sensitization, TCRs present above 1 in 1000 frequency showed no change.

The CDR3 has 15 residues. The V gene end was trimmed by 1 base and the J gene end by 4 bases; junction bases not matched to a gene: 2. Germline loops: CDR1 MNHNS, CDR2 SASEGT. Unique molecular identifiers were linked by the library to individual cDNA molecules. The authors' processing: The number of TCRs in each sample had a median of about 96,000 and spanned roughly 23,224 to 750,000. TCRdb re-analysed the reads in MiXCR, keeping a single row per CDR3 protein. These V and J calls derive from TCRdb rather than the authors' analysis. The sample holds 38 distinct CDR3 sequences. In regard to this clonotype: Its antigen is still unknown.

Unfractionated whole blood was the source from which total RNA was extracted. This rearrangement joins TRBV6-1 to TRBJ2-3; 10 bases align to TRBD1. This TCR was sampled from a human donor who had alopecia or was a healthy volunteer (not recorded which). Some clones in this sample may be carry-over from other donors' samples. This table probably holds off-target reads from a library built for another chain. The sequenced sample was whole blood. The CDR3 nucleotides read TGTGCCAGCAGTGAAGGGGGGACAGGGGCAGATACGCAGTATTTT. Its protein is CASSEGGTGADTQYF.